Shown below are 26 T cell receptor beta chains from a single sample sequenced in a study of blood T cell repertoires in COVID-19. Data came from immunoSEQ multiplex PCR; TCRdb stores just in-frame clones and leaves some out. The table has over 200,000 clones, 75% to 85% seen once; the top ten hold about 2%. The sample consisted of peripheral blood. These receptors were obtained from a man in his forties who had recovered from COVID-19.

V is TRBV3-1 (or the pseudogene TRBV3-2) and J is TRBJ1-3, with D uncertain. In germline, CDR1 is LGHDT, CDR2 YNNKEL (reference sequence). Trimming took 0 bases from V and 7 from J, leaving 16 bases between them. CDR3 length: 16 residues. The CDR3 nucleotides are TGTGCCAGCAGCCAAGAAAGAAAGGGAGTATGGAACACCATATATTTT. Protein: CASSQERKGVWNTIYF.

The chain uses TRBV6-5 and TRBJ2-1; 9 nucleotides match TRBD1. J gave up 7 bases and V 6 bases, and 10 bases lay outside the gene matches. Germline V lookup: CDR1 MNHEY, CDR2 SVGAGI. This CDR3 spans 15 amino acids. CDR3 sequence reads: CASREPGQGRNEQFF. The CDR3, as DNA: TGTGCCAGCAGGGAGCCGGGACAGGGACGAAATGAGCAGTTCTTC.

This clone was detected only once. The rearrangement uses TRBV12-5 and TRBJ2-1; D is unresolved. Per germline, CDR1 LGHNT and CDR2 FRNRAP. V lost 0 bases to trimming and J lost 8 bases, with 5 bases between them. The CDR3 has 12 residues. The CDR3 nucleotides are TGTGCTAGTGGTTTGGTAACTGATGAGCAGTTCTTC. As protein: CASGLVTDEQFF.

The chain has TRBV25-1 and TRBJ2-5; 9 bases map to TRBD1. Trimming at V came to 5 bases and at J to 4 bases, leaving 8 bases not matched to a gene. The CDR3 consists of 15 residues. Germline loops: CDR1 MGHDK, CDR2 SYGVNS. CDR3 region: CASSQPGQGRETQYF. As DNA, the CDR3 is TGTGCCAGCAGTCAGCCGGGACAGGGCAGAGAGACCCAGTACTTC.

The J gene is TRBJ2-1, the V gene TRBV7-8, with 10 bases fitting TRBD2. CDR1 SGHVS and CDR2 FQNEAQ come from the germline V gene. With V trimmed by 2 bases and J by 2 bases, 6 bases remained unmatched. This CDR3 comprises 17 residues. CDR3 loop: CASSLTSGVRTYNEQFF. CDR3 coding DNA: TGTGCCAGCAGCTTAACTAGCGGGGTCAGAACCTACAATGAGCAGTTCTTC. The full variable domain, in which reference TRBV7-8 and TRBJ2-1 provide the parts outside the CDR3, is GAGVSQSPRYKVAKRGQDVALRCDPISGHVSLFWYQQALGQGPEFLTYFQNEAQLDKSGLPSDRFFAERPEGSVSTLKIQRTQQEDSAVYLCASSLTSGVRTYNEQFFGPGTRLTVL.

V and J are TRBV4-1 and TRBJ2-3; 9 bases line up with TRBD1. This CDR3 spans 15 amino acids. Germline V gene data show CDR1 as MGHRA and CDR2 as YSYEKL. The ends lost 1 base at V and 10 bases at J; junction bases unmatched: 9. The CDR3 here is CASSQGRDRVLPQYF. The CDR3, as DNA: TGCGCCAGCAGCCAAGGCCGGGACAGGGTGCTCCCGCAGTATTTT.

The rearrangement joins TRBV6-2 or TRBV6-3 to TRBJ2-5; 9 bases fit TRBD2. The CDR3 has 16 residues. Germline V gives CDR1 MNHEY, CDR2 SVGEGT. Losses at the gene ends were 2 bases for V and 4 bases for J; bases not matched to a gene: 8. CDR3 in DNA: TGTGCCAGCAGTTACCCGGCAAGCGGGAGGAGAGAGACCCAGTACTTC. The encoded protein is CASSYPASGRRETQYF.

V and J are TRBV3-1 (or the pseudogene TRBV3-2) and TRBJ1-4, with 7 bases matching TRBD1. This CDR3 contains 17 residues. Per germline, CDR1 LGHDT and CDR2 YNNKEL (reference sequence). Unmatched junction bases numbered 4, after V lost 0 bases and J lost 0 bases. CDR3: CASSQDWTGATNEKLFF. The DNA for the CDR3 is TGTGCCAGCAGCCAAGACTGGACAGGTGCAACTAATGAAAAACTGTTTTTT.

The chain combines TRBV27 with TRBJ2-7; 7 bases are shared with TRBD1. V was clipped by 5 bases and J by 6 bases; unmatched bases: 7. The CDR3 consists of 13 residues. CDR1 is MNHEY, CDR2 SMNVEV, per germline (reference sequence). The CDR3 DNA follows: TGTGCCAGCAGTCCTATAGGACAGGCCGAGCAGTACTTC. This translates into CASSPIGQAEQYF.

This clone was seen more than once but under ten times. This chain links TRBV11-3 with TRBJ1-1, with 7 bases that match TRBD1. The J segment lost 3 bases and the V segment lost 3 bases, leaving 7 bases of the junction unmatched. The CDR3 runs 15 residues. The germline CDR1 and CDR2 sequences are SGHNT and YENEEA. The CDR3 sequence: CASSLGRDRDTEAFF. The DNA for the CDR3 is TGTGCCAGCAGCTTGGGAAGAGACAGGGACACTGAAGCTTTCTTT.

The CDR3 spells CASSPRNSYEQYF. The CDR3 coding sequence is TGCGCCAGCAGCCCGCGGAACTCCTACGAGCAGTACTTC. This chain joins TRBV5-1 and TRBJ2-7, with unresolved D. The CDR3 covers 13 residues. The germline CDR1 and CDR2 sequences are SGHRS and YFSETQ. Trimming removed 4 bases at V and 0 bases at J, with 8 bases between.

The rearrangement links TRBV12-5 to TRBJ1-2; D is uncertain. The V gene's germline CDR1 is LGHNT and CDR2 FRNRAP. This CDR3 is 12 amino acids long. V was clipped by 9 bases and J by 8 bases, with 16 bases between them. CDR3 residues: CASRKKGEGYTF. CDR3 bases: TGTGCTAGCCGCAAGAAGGGAGAGGGCTACACCTTC. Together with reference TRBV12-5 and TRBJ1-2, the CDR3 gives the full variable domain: DARVTQTPRHKVTEMGQEVTMRCQPILGHNTVFWYRQTMMQGLELLAYFRNRAPLDDSGMPKDRFSAEMPDATLATLKIQPSEPRDSAVYFCASRKKGEGYTFGSGTRLTVV.

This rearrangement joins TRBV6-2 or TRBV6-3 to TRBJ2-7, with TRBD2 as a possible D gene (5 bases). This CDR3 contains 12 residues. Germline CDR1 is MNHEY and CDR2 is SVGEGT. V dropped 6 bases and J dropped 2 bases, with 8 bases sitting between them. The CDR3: CASSFGTYEQYF. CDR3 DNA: TGTGCCAGCAGCTTCGGGACCTACGAGCAGTACTTC.

CDR3 protein: CASSRDRGVMNTEAFF. CDR3 sequence (DNA): TGTGCCAGTAGTAGAGACAGGGGGGTCATGAACACTGAAGCTTTCTTT. The chain has TRBV19 and TRBJ1-1; 9 positions match TRBD1. The V gene's germline CDR1 is LNHDA and CDR2 SQIVND (reference sequence). The ends lost 4 bases at V and 0 bases at J; junction bases unmatched: 6. The CDR3 is 16 residues long.

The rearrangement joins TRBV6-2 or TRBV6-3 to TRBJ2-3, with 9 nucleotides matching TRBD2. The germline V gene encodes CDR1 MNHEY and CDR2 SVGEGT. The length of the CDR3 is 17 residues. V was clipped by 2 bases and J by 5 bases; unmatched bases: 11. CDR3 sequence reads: CASSYKSVAGAKDTQYF. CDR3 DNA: TGTGCCAGCAGTTACAAATCTGTAGCGGGAGCAAAAGATACGCAGTATTTT.

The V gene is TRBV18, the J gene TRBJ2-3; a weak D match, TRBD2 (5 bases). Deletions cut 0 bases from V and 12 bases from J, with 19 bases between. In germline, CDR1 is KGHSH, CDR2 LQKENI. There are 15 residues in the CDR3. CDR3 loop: CASSPPARGIFHQYF. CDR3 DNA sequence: TGTGCCAGCTCACCACCGGCACGAGGGATATTTCATCAGTATTTT.

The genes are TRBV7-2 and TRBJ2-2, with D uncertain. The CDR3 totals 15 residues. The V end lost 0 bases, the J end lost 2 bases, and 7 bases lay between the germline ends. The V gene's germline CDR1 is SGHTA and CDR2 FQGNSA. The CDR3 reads CASSLALLNTGELFF. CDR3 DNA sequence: TGTGCCAGCAGCTTAGCCTTACTTAACACCGGGGAGCTGTTTTTT.

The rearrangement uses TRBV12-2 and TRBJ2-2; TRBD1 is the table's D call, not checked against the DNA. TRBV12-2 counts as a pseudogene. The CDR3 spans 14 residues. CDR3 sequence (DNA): TGTGCAAGACGAGGGGGTAGGTACACCGGGGAGCTGTTTTTT. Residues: CARRGGRYTGELFF.

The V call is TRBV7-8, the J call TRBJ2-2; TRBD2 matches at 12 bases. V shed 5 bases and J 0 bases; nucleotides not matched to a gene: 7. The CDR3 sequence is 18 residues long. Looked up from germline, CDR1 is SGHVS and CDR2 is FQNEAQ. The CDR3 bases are TGTGCCAGCAGCCTCCGGACTAGCGGGGCTACGAACACCGGGGAGCTGTTTTTT. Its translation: CASSLRTSGATNTGELFF. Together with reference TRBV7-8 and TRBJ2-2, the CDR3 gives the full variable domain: GAGVSQSPRYKVAKRGQDVALRCDPISGHVSLFWYQQALGQGPEFLTYFQNEAQLDKSGLPSDRFFAERPEGSVSTLKIQRTQQEDSAVYLCASSLRTSGATNTGELFFGEGSRLTVL.

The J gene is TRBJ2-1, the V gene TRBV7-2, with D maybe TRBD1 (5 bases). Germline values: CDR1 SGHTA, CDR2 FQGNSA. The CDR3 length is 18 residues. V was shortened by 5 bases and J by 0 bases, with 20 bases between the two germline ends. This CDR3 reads CASSTQTGTGSSYNEQFF. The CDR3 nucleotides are TGTGCCAGCAGCACCCAGACTGGAACAGGCAGCTCCTACAATGAGCAGTTCTTC.

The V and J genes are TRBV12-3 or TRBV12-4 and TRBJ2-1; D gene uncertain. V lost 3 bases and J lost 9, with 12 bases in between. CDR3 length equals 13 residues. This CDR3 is CASSFPAYGEQFF. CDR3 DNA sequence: TGTGCCAGCAGTTTCCCCGCGTACGGTGAGCAGTTCTTC.

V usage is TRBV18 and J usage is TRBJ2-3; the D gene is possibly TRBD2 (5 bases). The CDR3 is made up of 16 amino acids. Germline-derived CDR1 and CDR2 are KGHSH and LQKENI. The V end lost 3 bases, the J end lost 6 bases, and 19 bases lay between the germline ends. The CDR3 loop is CASSPLSVGDVDTQYF. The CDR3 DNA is TGTGCCAGCTCACCCCTTAGCGTGGGAGATGTGGATACGCAGTATTTT.

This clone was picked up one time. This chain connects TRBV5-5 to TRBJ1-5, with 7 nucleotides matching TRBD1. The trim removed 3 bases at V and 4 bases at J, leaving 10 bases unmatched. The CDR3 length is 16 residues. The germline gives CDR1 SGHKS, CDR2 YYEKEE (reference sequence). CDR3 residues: CASSSITGAPNQPQHF. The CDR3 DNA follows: TGTGCCAGCAGCTCCATAACAGGGGCTCCGAATCAGCCCCAGCATTTT.

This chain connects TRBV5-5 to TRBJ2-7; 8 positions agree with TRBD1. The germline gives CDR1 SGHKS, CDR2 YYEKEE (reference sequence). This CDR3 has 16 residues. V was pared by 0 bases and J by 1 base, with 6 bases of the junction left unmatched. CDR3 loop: CASSLEGTGLSYEQYF. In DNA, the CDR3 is TGTGCCAGCAGCTTGGAAGGGACAGGCCTTTCCTACGAGCAGTACTTC.

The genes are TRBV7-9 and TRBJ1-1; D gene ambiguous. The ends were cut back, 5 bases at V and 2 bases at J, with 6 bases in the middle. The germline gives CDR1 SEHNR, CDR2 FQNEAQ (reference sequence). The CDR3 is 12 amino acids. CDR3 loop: CASSHTNTEAFF. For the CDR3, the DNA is TGTGCCAGCAGCCATACAAACACTGAAGCTTTCTTT.

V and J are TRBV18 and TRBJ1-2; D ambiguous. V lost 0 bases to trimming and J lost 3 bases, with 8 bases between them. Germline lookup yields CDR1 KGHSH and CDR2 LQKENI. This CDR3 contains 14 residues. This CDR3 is CASSPPAEYYGYTF. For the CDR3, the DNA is TGTGCCAGCTCACCACCGGCAGAATACTATGGCTACACCTTC.